This TCR beta chain was retrieved from a study of CD8 T cells in Susac syndrome. Study at large: Patients with Susac syndrome had blood drawn and were at that point therapy-naive, on corticosteroids, or on intravenous immunoglobulin alone.

The authors reverse transcribed about 0.5 to 1 ug RNA with random hexamers. MiXCR, applied by TCRdb to the immunoSEQ multiplex PCR reads, yields one record per CDR3 protein. The table includes over 150,000 distinct CDR3 sequences, 90% to 95% detected once. Germline V gene sequence: CDR1 DFQATT, CDR2 SNEGSKA (reference sequence). V was clipped by 5 bases and J by 0 bases; unmatched bases: 8. The length of the CDR3 is 16 residues. TCR beta sequencing was performed on blood CD8+ and CD4+ T cells. The source of this sequence is a human donor with Susac syndrome. This chain joins TRBV20-1 and TRBJ2-7; TRBD2 matches at 12 bases. The material sequenced was CD4+ T cells from PBMCs. The CDR3 reads CSAFPSGRGISYEQYF. Here the CDR3 DNA reads TGCAGTGCTTTCCCTAGCGGGAGGGGTATCTCCTACGAGCAGTACTTC.